Sequencing of this TCR beta chain was carried out in a study of blood T cell repertoires in COVID-19 (dated by TCRdb to 2019 to 2021). In terms of the full investigation: The collaborator samples originated in the United States, Italy and Spain and spanned the acute and convalescent phases of COVID-19. The prospective study material was composed of cDNA or gDNA derived from T cells, B-cell-depleted T cells, or PBMCs. Subjects who had been exposed to COVID-19, were actively infected with it, or had recovered from it provided the deeply sampled blood TCRbeta repertoires that made up the dataset. The repertoires were released in a freely available public database intended as a resource for research on the immune response to SARS-CoV-2. Samples came from the ongoing ImmuneRACE study (first 160 participants) plus 1,254 subjects from 6 global collaborators. A de-identified subject ID, COVID-19 status, age in years and sex were almost always included in the sample metadata. Where available, HLA class I and class II types were obtained from metadata supplied by the sample provider rather than from assay-based typing. Beyond this particular receptor, the publication reports: Clinical and demographic metadata were provided uncurated, with the amount varying by source and participant.

TCRbeta CDR3 regions were amplified from genomic DNA by means of the immunoSEQ Assay, a bias-controlled multiplex PCR. As for the authors' bioinformatics: Within the assay, amplification of reference gene primers was used to estimate how many nucleated cells each sample contained. Sequence reads were collapsed and filtered to measure the absolute abundance of every unique TCRbeta CDR3 rearrangement. Productive Simpson clonality was computed per sample as the square root of Simpson's diversity index over productive rearrangements. Imported from immuneACCESS, the table was reduced by TCRdb to in-frame sequences with V and J called. These copies leave out some clones; in studies compared against another copy, an unresolved V gene accounts for under half, and the cause of the remainder is not known. That table furnishes V, J and clone size, whereas the DNA furnished D and trimming. This sample gives 270,000 or so clones in total; more than 70% of them show up just once. 3.1% of the sample rests with the top ten.

CDR1 and CDR2 are drawn from the germline V gene: SGHDT, YYEEEE. Here V drops 1 base and J drops 7 bases, and the junction holds 16 bases not matched to any gene. Measured from the cysteine to the phenylalanine, the CDR3 is 19 residues long. Only CDR3 DNA is held: 57 bases, read in frame from base 1. Notes on this clone: It lacks a known antigen. Base qualities were left out, and no much larger clone turns up one base away.

Collaborating institutions collected whole blood in K2EDTA tubes following their own protocols. For TCRbeta analysis, collaborators shipped samples in one of three forms: frozen whole blood, isolated PBMCs, or DNA extracted from either of those sample types. The specimen was peripheral blood. The rearranged chain carries TRBV5-6 and TRBJ1-4, with 10 central nucleotides matching TRBD1. The receptor's source is a woman aged 18-30 years with acute or convalescent COVID-19. The sequence in DNA is TGTGCCAGCAGCTTGTTCTCCTTCGGGGACAGGGGATTTCTTGAAAAACTGTTTTTT. This is translated as CASSLFSFGDRGFLEKLFF.